These 7 T cell receptor beta chains share one sample of origin, sequenced in a study of shared clonotypes between healthy human individuals. Clones were sequenced by immunoSEQ multiplex PCR, and TCRdb holds only the in-frame ones, with some missing. The profile shows around 1.4 million clones, approximately 98.5% of them singletons. The material sequenced was naive CD4+ T cells sorted from blood. Subset meaning: CD45RA+ positively selected. The receptors derive from a man aged 25-40 years in good health.

The chain combines TRBV5-8 with TRBJ2-1; 10 bases agree with TRBD2. Germline V gives CDR1 SGHTS, CDR2 YDEGEE. V was pared by 4 bases and J by 4 bases, with 5 bases of the junction left unmatched. This CDR3 has 15 amino acids. The CDR3 DNA sequence: TGTGCCAGCAGCGCTGGACTAGCGGTATACAATGAGCAGTTCTTC. Translation gives CASSAGLAVYNEQFF.

The V and J genes are TRBV2 and TRBJ2-7; tentative D call: TRBD1 (5 bases). CDR3 length: 14 amino acids. Trimming shortened V by 5 bases and J by 1 base, and 12 bases separated the two germline ends. CDR1 and CDR2 (germline): SNHLY, FYNNEI. This chain's CDR3 is CASSMQGMSYEQYF. In DNA form, the CDR3 reads TGTGCCAGCAGTATGCAGGGTATGTCCTACGAGCAGTACTTC.

CDR3 region: CASSSRLKGRTDTQYF. In DNA, the CDR3 is TGTGCCAGCAGTTCCCGACTAAAAGGCCGCACAGATACGCAGTATTTT. The chain recombines TRBV27 with TRBJ2-3; D possibly corresponds to TRBD2 (5 bases). Trimming pared 4 bases from V and 1 base from J, leaving 15 bases between. The CDR3 consists of 16 residues. Germline loops: CDR1 MNHEY, CDR2 SMNVEV (reference sequence).

The chain links TRBV5-8 to TRBJ1-5; no clear D gene. The CDR3 extends over 18 amino acids. Trimming took 1 base from V and 1 from J, leaving 18 bases between them. The germline V gene encodes CDR1 SGHTS and CDR2 YDEGEE. CDR3 nucleotides: TGTGCCAGCAGCTTGAAGCAGCTGGGTCCGGGGAGCAATCAGCCCCAGCATTTT. It translates to CASSLKQLGPGSNQPQHF.

The chain couples TRBV2 to TRBJ2-3; 8 bases line up with TRBD1. Germline trimming cut 7 bases from V and 5 bases from J; bases unmatched to any gene: 5. The CDR3 runs to 13 residues. Germline values: CDR1 SNHLY, CDR2 FYNNEI. The CDR3 loop reads CASKGTGIDTQYF. In DNA form, the CDR3 reads TGTGCCAGCAAAGGGACAGGCATAGATACGCAGTATTTT. The variable domain in full, completed from reference TRBV2 and TRBJ2-3, reads EPEVTQTPSHQVTQMGQEVILRCVPISNHLYFYWYRQILGQKVEFLVSFYNNEISEKSEIFDDQFSVERPDGSNFTLKIRSTKLEDSAMYFCASKGTGIDTQYFGPGTRLTVL.

The gene calls are TRBV7-9 and TRBJ2-3; no clear D gene. Germline V gene lookup returns CDR1 SEHNR and CDR2 FQNEAQ (reference sequence). The CDR3 runs to 13 residues. V lost 1 base, J lost 4 bases, and 6 bases lay in between. CDR3 protein: CASSLVAPDTQYF. CDR3 nucleotide sequence: TGTGCCAGCAGCTTAGTTGCACCAGATACGCAGTATTTT.

V usage is TRBV9 and J usage is TRBJ2-5, with 11 bases fitting TRBD2. Germline V gene lookup returns CDR1 SGDLS and CDR2 YYNGEE. The CDR3 spans 14 residues. The V segment lost 5 bases and the J segment 5 bases; nucleotides outside the gene matches: 5. CDR3 sequence: CASSSASGRETQYF. The CDR3 nucleotides are TGTGCCAGCAGTTCGGCTAGCGGGAGGGAGACCCAGTACTTC.